Listed below are T cell receptor beta chains from one sample, sequenced in a study of neoadjuvant anti-PD-1 for oral cavity cancer. The protocol was immunoSEQ multiplex PCR, while the TCRdb copy is restricted to in-frame clones and leaves out a portion. The table has roughly 46,000 clones, 75% to 80% seen once. Sequenced material: PBMCs, taken after nivolumab (anti-PD-1) treatment. The receptors shown here come from a person aged 35-80 years with oral cavity squamous cell carcinoma. CDR3s include the opening cysteine and the closing phenylalanine or tryptophan. The D gene is left open where the match is weak. A clone size is listed for some rows: how often the clone was seen (once, few, many), or a class if it is expanded.

length	size	J	D	V	CDR3	DNA
15	few	TRBJ2-3	TRBD1	TRBV14	CASSQRTGGTDTQYF	TGTGCCAGCAGCCAACGGACAGGGGGCACAGATACGCAGTATTTT
12	once	TRBJ2-1	-	TRBV5-1	CASNGDFYEQFF	TGCGCCAGCAACGGAGACTTTTACGAGCAGTTCTTC
16	few	TRBJ1-1	TRBD1	TRBV9	CASSPLVGTGNTEAFF	TGTGCCAGCAGCCCTTTGGTAGGGACAGGGAACACTGAAGCTTTCTTT
15	once	TRBJ2-1	TRBD2	TRBV19	CASSQAGVVRNEQFF	TGTGCCAGTAGCCAAGCGGGAGTGGTTCGGAATGAGCAGTTCTTC
13	-	TRBJ1-6	-	TRBV15	CATSRGGPGGHHF	TGTGCCACCAGCAGAGGCGGCCCGGGAGGGCACCACTTT
14	-	TRBJ2-1	TRBD2	TRBV6-6	CASSGGGTYNEQFF	TGTGCCAGCAGTGGCGGGGGGACCTACAATGAGCAGTTCTTC
17	-	TRBJ1-5	TRBD1	TRBV4-1	CASSQEGGTAIYQPQHF	TGCGCCAGCAGCCAAGAGGGGGGGACAGCCATTTATCAGCCCCAGCATTTT
16	-	TRBJ1-1	TRBD1	TRBV19	CASTMGQGGGNTEAFF	TGTGCCAGTACGATGGGACAGGGAGGGGGGAACACTGAAGCTTTCTTT
13	-	TRBJ1-2	-	TRBV5-1	CASSLSREGGYTF	TGCGCCAGCAGCTTGAGCAGGGAAGGGGGCTACACCTTC
14	-	TRBJ2-7	TRBD2	TRBV10-1	CASSETSEAYEQYF	TGCGCCAGCAGTGAGACTAGCGAAGCCTACGAGCAGTACTTC
13	few	TRBJ2-5	TRBD2	TRBV11-2	CASTEGGPWAQYF	TGTGCCAGCACGGAGGGAGGGCCTTGGGCCCAGTACTTC
12	few	TRBJ1-2	-	TRBV2	CASRLGRDGYTF	TGTGCCAGCAGGTTGGGGAGGGATGGCTACACCTTC
13	-	TRBJ2-5	-	TRBV6-1	CASSDSGWETQYF	TGTGCCAGCAGTGATTCAGGGTGGGAGACCCAGTACTTC
15	few	TRBJ1-3	-	TRBV5-1	CASSLDGRGGNTIYF	TGCGCCAGCAGCTTGGACGGCAGGGGTGGAAACACCATATATTTT
13	-	TRBJ2-7	-	TRBV9	CASSQGHGGEQYF	TGTGCCAGCAGCCAGGGACACGGAGGCGAGCAGTACTTC
11	-	TRBJ2-5	-	TRBV11-2	CASSYGETQYF	TGTGCCAGCAGTTATGGGGAGACCCAGTACTTC
15	medium-sized	TRBJ1-5	TRBD1	TRBV12-5	CASAETGLGNQPQHF	TGTGCTAGTGCCGAGACAGGGTTGGGGAATCAGCCCCAGCATTTT
18	-	TRBJ1-6	TRBD1	TRBV5-1	CASSLGGQGAVDNSPLHF	TGCGCCAGCAGCTTGGGGGGACAGGGGGCCGTGGATAATTCACCCCTCCACTTT
12	few	TRBJ1-2	-	TRBV4-1	CASSQASYGYTF	TGCGCCAGCAGCCAAGCGAGCTATGGCTACACCTTC
16	-	TRBJ1-1	-	TRBV7-3	CASSLNSIESNTEAFF	TGTGCCAGCAGCTTAAATTCGATAGAATCGAACACTGAAGCTTTCTTT
19	-	TRBJ2-3	TRBD2	TRBV5-1	CASSRALAGGKASTDTQYF	TGCGCCAGCAGCCGGGCCCTAGCGGGAGGGAAAGCTAGCACAGATACGCAGTATTTT
15	-	TRBJ2-7	-	TRBV15	CATSRRGRGNYEQYF	TGTGCCACCAGCCGGCGGGGAAGGGGAAACTACGAGCAGTACTTC
11	-	TRBJ2-7	-	TRBV6-5	CASNHIGEQYF	TGTGCCAGCAACCACATAGGCGAGCAGTACTTC